These T cell receptor beta chains were read from a single sample in a study of a mutant IDH1 vaccine in newly diagnosed glioma. Assay: immunoSEQ multiplex PCR; the TCRdb copy retains only in-frame clones and omits some. This table has approximately 60,000 clones, over 80% appearing once. Which antigens these TCRs recognize remains unknown. The sequenced sample was PBMCs, obtained from a glioma patient whose treatment included an IDH1 peptide vaccine. The receptor source for this set is a man aged 40-50 years with glioma. Each CDR3 is given with its conserved first and last residue. The order of the fields is clone size, V gene, J gene, D gene, CDR3 protein, CDR3 DNA. A D gene is named only where the DNA matches it firmly. A clone size is listed for some rows: how often the clone was seen (once, few, many), or a class if it is expanded.

abundance: once
v_gene: TRBV9
j_gene: TRBJ2-7
d_gene: TRBD2
CDR3aa: CASSVSTSGYEQYF
CDR3nt: TGTGCCAGCAGCGTAAGTACTAGCGGCTACGAGCAGTACTTC

abundance: .
v_gene: TRBV7-9
j_gene: TRBJ2-7
d_gene: .
CDR3aa: CASSGSSYEQYF
CDR3nt: TGTGCCAGCAGTGGGAGCTCCTACGAGCAGTACTTC

abundance: .
v_gene: TRBV21-1
j_gene: TRBJ2-5
d_gene: .
CDR3aa: CASSPSGRPQETQYF
CDR3nt: TGTGCCAGCAGTCCTAGCGGGAGGCCCCAAGAGACCCAGTACTTC

abundance: .
v_gene: TRBV11-3
j_gene: TRBJ2-7
d_gene: .
CDR3aa: CASSQTSGYEQYF
CDR3nt: TGTGCCAGCAGCCAGACATCTGGCTACGAGCAGTACTTC

abundance: .
v_gene: TRBV2
j_gene: TRBJ2-1
d_gene: TRBD1
CDR3aa: CASSGEGTASSYNEQFF
CDR3nt: TGTGCCAGCAGCGGAGAAGGGACAGCTAGCTCCTACAATGAGCAGTTCTTC

abundance: .
v_gene: TRBV4-2
j_gene: TRBJ2-7
d_gene: TRBD2
CDR3aa: CASSQDSGRRIYEQYF
CDR3nt: TGTGCCAGCAGCCAGGATAGCGGGAGGCGGATCTACGAGCAGTACTTC

abundance: .
v_gene: TRBV6-5
j_gene: TRBJ2-1
d_gene: .
CDR3aa: CASSPQGGDYNEQFF
CDR3nt: TGTGCCAGCAGTCCTCAAGGGGGAGATTACAATGAGCAGTTCTTC

abundance: .
v_gene: TRBV28
j_gene: TRBJ1-2
d_gene: .
CDR3aa: CASTVGVGDLYGYTF
CDR3nt: TGTGCCAGCACCGTAGGGGTAGGGGACCTCTATGGCTACACCTTC

abundance: .
v_gene: TRBV5-1
j_gene: TRBJ1-1
d_gene: .
CDR3aa: CASAFTVDTEAFF
CDR3nt: TGCGCCAGCGCCTTTACCGTAGACACTGAAGCTTTCTTT

abundance: .
v_gene: TRBV11-2
j_gene: TRBJ1-5
d_gene: .
CDR3aa: CASSLLNQPQHF
CDR3nt: TGTGCCAGCAGCTTACTGAATCAGCCCCAGCATTTT

abundance: .
v_gene: TRBV18
j_gene: TRBJ1-5
d_gene: TRBD1
CDR3aa: CASSPGEGAWQPQHF
CDR3nt: TGTGCCAGCTCACCAGGGGAGGGGGCTTGGCAGCCCCAGCATTTT

abundance: few
v_gene: TRBV2
j_gene: TRBJ1-5
d_gene: .
CDR3aa: CASSELGFRNQPQHF
CDR3nt: TGTGCCAGCAGTGAACTCGGGTTTCGCAATCAGCCCCAGCATTTT

abundance: once
v_gene: TRBV4-2
j_gene: TRBJ2-7
d_gene: .
CDR3aa: CASSQDYGVEQYF
CDR3nt: TGTGCCAGCAGCCAAGATTACGGGGTCGAGCAGTACTTC

abundance: once
v_gene: TRBV5-4
j_gene: TRBJ2-3
d_gene: TRBD1
CDR3aa: CASSSRADRERDTQYF
CDR3nt: TGTGCCAGCAGCTCAAGGGCGGACAGGGAGAGAGATACGCAGTATTTT

abundance: .
v_gene: TRBV28
j_gene: TRBJ1-5
d_gene: .
CDR3aa: CASSLFSDSNQPQHF
CDR3nt: TGTGCCAGCAGTTTATTCTCAGATAGCAATCAGCCCCAGCATTTT

abundance: .
v_gene: TRBV5-1
j_gene: TRBJ2-5
d_gene: .
CDR3aa: CASSLGDFQETQYF
CDR3nt: TGCGCCAGCAGCTTGGGGGACTTCCAAGAGACCCAGTACTTC

abundance: once
v_gene: TRBV21-1
j_gene: TRBJ2-2
d_gene: .
CDR3aa: CASSISGISGTGELFF
CDR3nt: TGTGCCAGCAGCATCAGCGGGATTTCTGGCACCGGGGAGCTGTTTTTT

abundance: .
v_gene: TRBV29-1
j_gene: TRBJ1-2
d_gene: .
CDR3aa: CSVEGGITNYGYTF
CDR3nt: TGCAGCGTTGAAGGTGGGATAACTAACTATGGCTACACCTTC

abundance: .
v_gene: TRBV7-8
j_gene: TRBJ1-2
d_gene: TRBD1
CDR3aa: CASSLTGTGNYGYTF
CDR3nt: TGTGCCAGCAGCTTGACCGGGACAGGGAACTATGGCTACACCTTC

abundance: .
v_gene: TRBV19
j_gene: TRBJ1-2
d_gene: .
CDR3aa: CASSARDGLLNYGYTF
CDR3nt: TGTGCCAGTAGTGCCCGGGACGGGCTACTTAACTATGGCTACACCTTC

abundance: few
v_gene: TRBV15
j_gene: TRBJ1-2
d_gene: .
CDR3aa: CATSISHQGYTF
CDR3nt: TGTGCCACCAGCATCTCCCATCAGGGCTACACCTTC

abundance: .
v_gene: TRBV6-1
j_gene: TRBJ2-5
d_gene: TRBD1
CDR3aa: CASSDSLDDRGRETQYF
CDR3nt: TGTGCCAGCAGTGATTCTTTAGACGACAGGGGGCGAGAGACCCAGTACTTC

abundance: .
v_gene: TRBV5-4
j_gene: TRBJ2-5
d_gene: .
CDR3aa: CASSTGGAQETQYF
CDR3nt: TGTGCCAGCAGCACTGGGGGGGCACAAGAGACCCAGTACTTC

abundance: .
v_gene: TRBV10-3
j_gene: TRBJ1-2
d_gene: .
CDR3aa: CATKGDIDYGYTF
CDR3nt: TGTGCCACCAAGGGGGACATTGACTATGGCTACACCTTC

abundance: .
v_gene: TRBV18
j_gene: TRBJ1-1
d_gene: TRBD1
CDR3aa: CASSHSGGDEAFF
CDR3nt: TGTGCCAGCTCTCACTCAGGGGGCGATGAAGCTTTCTTT

abundance: .
v_gene: TRBV9
j_gene: TRBJ1-4
d_gene: .
CDR3aa: CASSAMGLTSEKLFF
CDR3nt: TGTGCCAGCAGCGCAATGGGCCTGACCAGTGAAAAACTGTTTTTT

abundance: many
v_gene: TRBV5-4
j_gene: TRBJ1-2
d_gene: .
CDR3aa: CASSAIDSNYGYTF
CDR3nt: TGTGCCAGCAGCGCCATTGACAGTAACTATGGCTACACCTTC

abundance: .
v_gene: TRBV28
j_gene: TRBJ2-7
d_gene: .
CDR3aa: CASSFGETRRSF
CDR3nt: TGTGCCAGCAGTTTCGGCGAGACTAGAAGAAGCTTC

abundance: .
v_gene: TRBV14
j_gene: TRBJ1-1
d_gene: .
CDR3aa: CASSRQPSNTEAFF
CDR3nt: TGTGCCAGCAGCCGACAACCGTCAAACACTGAAGCTTTCTTT

abundance: .
v_gene: TRBV7-9
j_gene: TRBJ1-2
d_gene: .
CDR3aa: CASRQTGSGYTF
CDR3nt: TGTGCCAGCAGACAGACAGGTTCTGGCTACACCTTC

abundance: .
v_gene: TRBV6-6
j_gene: TRBJ2-5
d_gene: .
CDR3aa: CASSGLSGTQYF
CDR3nt: TGTGCCAGCAGTGGACTGTCGGGGACCCAGTACTTC

abundance: .
v_gene: TRBV7-9
j_gene: TRBJ2-5
d_gene: TRBD1
CDR3aa: CASSYSGTAQETQYF
CDR3nt: TGTGCCAGCAGTTACTCCGGGACAGCCCAAGAGACCCAGTACTTC

abundance: .
v_gene: TRBV9
j_gene: TRBJ1-2
d_gene: .
CDR3aa: CASSVGTAYGYTF
CDR3nt: TGTGCCAGCAGCGTCGGAACAGCCTATGGCTACACCTTC

abundance: .
v_gene: TRBV14
j_gene: TRBJ2-3
d_gene: TRBD1
CDR3aa: CASSHKLTGSTDTQYF
CDR3nt: TGTGCCAGCAGCCACAAGTTGACAGGGAGTACAGATACGCAGTATTTT

abundance: .
v_gene: TRBV4-3
j_gene: TRBJ2-3
d_gene: .
CDR3aa: CASSPGQSRITDTQYF
CDR3nt: TGCGCCAGCAGCCCGGGGCAATCAAGGATCACGGATACGCAGTATTTT

abundance: .
v_gene: TRBV5-4
j_gene: TRBJ1-2
d_gene: .
CDR3aa: CASSFAGSNYGYTF
CDR3nt: TGTGCCAGCAGCTTCGCCGGATCTAACTATGGCTACACCTTC

abundance: .
v_gene: TRBV5-4
j_gene: TRBJ2-7
d_gene: TRBD2
CDR3aa: CASSSGNSYEQYF
CDR3nt: TGTGCCAGCAGTAGCGGGAACTCCTACGAGCAGTACTTC

abundance: once
v_gene: TRBV7-9
j_gene: TRBJ2-7
d_gene: .
CDR3aa: CASSPNASPAEQYF
CDR3nt: TGTGCCAGCAGCCCCAACGCAAGCCCGGCCGAGCAGTACTTC

abundance: .
v_gene: TRBV28
j_gene: TRBJ2-6
d_gene: .
CDR3aa: CASSFRGAGANVLTF
CDR3nt: TGTGCCAGCAGTTTTCGGGGAGCTGGGGCCAACGTCCTGACTTTC

abundance: .
v_gene: TRBV6-1
j_gene: TRBJ2-4
d_gene: .
CDR3aa: CASSEAAGTKNIQYF
CDR3nt: TGTGCCAGCAGTGAAGCTGCCGGGACCAAAAACATTCAGTACTTC

abundance: .
v_gene: TRBV11-3
j_gene: TRBJ2-2
d_gene: .
CDR3aa: CASSLQGNGELFF
CDR3nt: TGTGCCAGCAGCTTACAGGGGAACGGGGAGCTGTTTTTT

abundance: .
v_gene: TRBV5-6
j_gene: TRBJ2-4
d_gene: .
CDR3aa: CASSRRGGNIQYF
CDR3nt: TGTGCCAGCAGCCGCCGGGGCGGAAACATTCAGTACTTC

abundance: .
v_gene: TRBV6-6
j_gene: TRBJ2-1
d_gene: TRBD2
CDR3aa: CASRREPPSYNEQFF
CDR3nt: TGTGCCAGCAGGCGGGAGCCGCCGTCCTACAATGAGCAGTTCTTC